The source of this TCR beta chain is a study of glioma-infiltrating T cells after dendritic cell vaccination. The CDR3 spans 12 residues. In germline, CDR1 is SGDLS, CDR2 YYNGEE. V was shortened by 2 bases and J by 8 bases, with 10 bases between the two germline ends. The sample's time point: after dendritic cell vaccination, including at tumor progression/relapse. The data were produced by immunoSEQ multiplex PCR, yet TCRdb's version contains in-frame clones alone and is incomplete. Here the sample spans about 87,000 clones, roughly 80% being singletons. This clone has more than one count but fewer than ten.

The sequencing here drew on blood, taken after dendritic cell vaccination. The source is a human donor with glioblastoma. This chain links TRBV9 with TRBJ1-2; possible D gene TRBD1, 5 bases. CDR3 residues: CASSVAGSGYTF. In DNA form, the CDR3 reads TGTGCCAGCAGCGTGGCAGGGTCAGGCTACACCTTC.